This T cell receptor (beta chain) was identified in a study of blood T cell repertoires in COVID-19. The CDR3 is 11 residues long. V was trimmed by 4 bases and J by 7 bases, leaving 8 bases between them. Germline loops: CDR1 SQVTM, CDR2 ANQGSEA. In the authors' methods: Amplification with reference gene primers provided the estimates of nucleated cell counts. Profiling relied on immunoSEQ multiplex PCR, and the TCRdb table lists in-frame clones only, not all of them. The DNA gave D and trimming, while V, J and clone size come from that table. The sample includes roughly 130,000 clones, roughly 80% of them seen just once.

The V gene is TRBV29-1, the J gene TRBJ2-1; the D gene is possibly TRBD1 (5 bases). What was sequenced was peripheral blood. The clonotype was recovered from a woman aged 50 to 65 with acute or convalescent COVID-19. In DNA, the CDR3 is TGCAGCGTTGTGACAGTTAATGAGCAGTTCTTC. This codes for CSVVTVNEQFF.